This is a list of T cell receptor beta chains from one sample in a study of T cells in Graves' hyperthyroidism and ophthalmopathy. TCRdb ran MiXCR on the multiplex PCR reads and lists one entry per CDR3 protein. The sample includes around 620,000 distinct CDR3 sequences, 46% of them seen just once. Material: peripheral blood or thyroid tissue (not recorded which). Receptors originate from an adult woman with Graves' disease, either hyperthyroidism or ophthalmopathy (not recorded which). The CDR3 runs from the conserved cysteine through the conserved F or W. The D gene is left open where the match is weak. The size of a clone is reported for some rows only, either as once, few or many, or as a class for expanded clones.

>.|TRBJ2-7|TRBV6-4|many
CASSDLCTYEQYF
TGTGCCAGCAGTGACTTGTGTACCTACGAGCAGTACTTC
>TRBD1|TRBJ2-5|TRBV18|many
CASSPYRGNQETQYF
TGTGCCAGCTCACCGTACAGGGGGAACCAAGAGACCCAGTACTTC
>TRBD1|TRBJ2-7|TRBV10-3|.
CAIQNGQGSYEQYF
TGTGCCATCCAAAACGGACAGGGCTCCTACGAGCAGTACTTC
>.|TRBJ2-7|TRBV5-1|.
CASSLAVDRYEQYF
TGCGCCAGCAGCTTGGCAGTGGACCGCTACGAGCAGTACTTC
>TRBD1|TRBJ2-6|TRBV10-3|.
CAIQGASSVLTF
TGTGCCATACAGGGGGCGAGTAGCGTCCTGACTTTC
>.|TRBJ2-2|TRBV11-2|.
CASSATSGYTGELFF
TGTGCCAGCAGCGCAACCAGCGGGTACACCGGGGAGCTGTTTTTT
>.|TRBJ2-7|TRBV7-4|.
CASSLAAELTEQYF
TGTGCCAGCAGCTTAGCCGCTGAGCTAACCGAGCAGTACTTC
>.|TRBJ1-5|TRBV7-3|many
CASSSTGSPSNQPQHF
TGTGCCAGCAGCTCTACAGGGTCCCCAAGCAATCAGCCCCAGCATTTT
>TRBD1|TRBJ1-5|TRBV15|.
CATKPNRDRGQPQHF
TGTGCCACCAAGCCAAACCGGGACAGGGGGCAGCCCCAGCATTTT
>TRBD2|TRBJ2-2|TRBV4-3|.
CASSPDSGRWNTGELFF
TGCGCCAGCAGCCCTGACAGCGGGAGGTGGAACACCGGGGAGCTGTTTTTT
>.|TRBJ2-7|TRBV29-1|.
CSVGSGHYEQYF
TGCAGCGTAGGGTCAGGGCACTACGAGCAGTACTTC
>TRBD1|TRBJ2-5|TRBV25-1|.
CASSVGDRGTGQETQYF
TGTGCCAGCAGTGTGGGGGACAGGGGGACGGGCCAAGAGACCCAGTACTTC
>TRBD1|TRBJ1-4|TRBV10-3|.
CAISDETGRDEKLFF
TGTGCCATCAGTGACGAGACAGGGAGGGATGAAAAACTGTTTTTT
>.|TRBJ1-2|TRBV7-8|many
CASSLAGDGYGYTF
TGTGCCAGCAGCTTAGCGGGGGACGGCTATGGCTACACCTTC
>TRBD1|TRBJ2-5|TRBV10-3|.
CAISSTGQETQYF
TGTGCCATCAGTTCGACAGGGCAAGAGACCCAGTACTTC
>TRBD1|TRBJ2-5|TRBV19|.
CASSYGTGGQETQYF
TGTGCCAGTAGCTATGGGACAGGGGGCCAAGAGACCCAGTACTTC
>TRBD1|TRBJ2-6|TRBV5-1|.
CASSGGQGANVLTF
TGCGCCAGCAGCGGGGGACAGGGGGCCAACGTCCTGACTTTC
>.|TRBJ2-3|TRBV9|.
CASSVDDTQYF
TGTGCCAGCAGCGTAGATGATACGCAGTATTTT
>.|TRBJ1-5|TRBV28|many
CASSLVRGQPQHF
TGTGCCAGCAGTTTAGTGAGGGGTCAGCCCCAGCATTTT
>.|TRBJ2-6|TRBV19|.
CASRTGAFSGANVLTF
TGTGCCAGTAGGACCGGGGCTTTCTCTGGGGCCAACGTCCTGACTTTC
>TRBD2|TRBJ2-3|TRBV9|few
CASSVETSGSDTQYF
TGTGCCAGCAGCGTAGAAACTAGCGGGTCAGATACGCAGTATTTT
>TRBD1|TRBJ1-6|TRBV7-6|many
CASSLDTVTGGGVSSPLHF
TGTGCCAGCAGCTTAGATACCGTAACAGGGGGCGGTGTGAGTTCACCCCTCCACTTT
>.|TRBJ1-5|TRBV15|.
CATSRGGGYSSQPQHF
TGTGCCACCAGCAGAGGTGGGGGATATAGCAGCCAGCCCCAGCATTTT
>.|TRBJ2-7|TRBV7-2|.
CASSRVAGYSYEQYF
TGTGCCAGCAGCCGAGTGGCGGGGTACTCCTACGAGCAGTACTTC
>.|TRBJ1-1|TRBV5-1|many
CASSLGPGGDTEAFF
TGCGCCAGCTCTCTTGGCCCTGGGGGGGACACTGAAGCTTTCTTT
>TRBD1|TRBJ1-2|TRBV7-9|many
CASSSTETGNYGYTF
TGTGCCAGCAGCTCCACCGAGACAGGGAATTATGGCTACACCTTC
>.|TRBJ1-6|TRBV20-1|many
CSAMSASSYNSPLHF
TGCAGTGCTATGTCTGCTAGCTCCTATAATTCACCCCTCCACTTT
>TRBD1|TRBJ2-7|TRBV7-9|.
CAWDRSHEQYF
TGTGCCTGGGACAGATCCCACGAGCAGTACTTC
>.|TRBJ2-6|TRBV19|many
CASRGRRNSGANVLTF
TGTGCCAGTAGGGGGAGACGGAACTCTGGGGCCAACGTCCTGACTTTC
>TRBD2|TRBJ2-2|TRBV4-2|many
CASTGASGPTGELFF
TGTGCCAGCACCGGGGCTAGCGGACCGACCGGGGAGCTGTTTTTT
>.|TRBJ1-1|TRBV6-1|.
CASRRGDTLNTEAFF
TGTGCCAGCAGACGGGGGGACACCCTGAACACTGAAGCTTTCTTT
>TRBD2|TRBJ2-5|TRBV12-3/TRBV12-4|.
CASSPVWTSGRGETQHF
TGTGCCAGCAGTCCAGTTTGGACTAGCGGGAGAGGTGAGACCCAGCACTTC
>TRBD1|TRBJ1-4|TRBV20-1|.
CSALDRASEKLFF
TGCAGTGCCCTGGACAGGGCAAGCGAAAAACTGTTTTTT
>.|TRBJ1-1|TRBV29-1|.
CSRTGQNTEAFF
TGCAGCCGAACAGGGCAGAACACTGAAGCTTTCTTT
>.|TRBJ1-2|TRBV29-1|.
CSVQGDYGYTF
TGCAGCGTCCAGGGAGACTATGGCTACACCTTC
>.|TRBJ1-1|TRBV4-1|many
CASSQGGGRRGEAFF
TGCGCCAGCAGCCAAGGGGGTGGGCGTAGGGGGGAAGCTTTCTTT
>.|TRBJ2-5|TRBV9|.
CASSPPVTRETQYF
TGTGCCAGCAGCCCACCCGTAACCCGAGAGACCCAGTACTTC
>.|TRBJ1-2|TRBV24-1|.
CATSDPETADGYTF
TGTGCCACCAGTGACCCAGAGACAGCGGATGGCTACACCTTC
>.|TRBJ1-3|TRBV11-2|many
CASSLDPAVYGNTIYF
TGTGCCAGCAGCTTAGATCCGGCAGTTTATGGAAACACCATATATTTT
>TRBD1|TRBJ2-5|TRBV2|many
CASRAGQGPQGTQYF
TGTGCCAGCAGAGCGGGACAGGGGCCTCAGGGGACCCAGTACTTC
>.|TRBJ2-7|TRBV11-2|few
CAGSLEGLSYEQYF
TGTGCCGGCAGCTTAGAGGGGTTATCCTACGAGCAGTACTTC
>TRBD1|TRBJ2-7|TRBV7-2|.
CASSLRQGAGQYF
TGTGCCAGCAGCTTACGCCAGGGGGCCGGGCAGTACTTC
>.|TRBJ2-7|TRBV27|.
CASSLFRGVYEQYF
TGTGCCAGCAGTTTATTTAGGGGTGTCTACGAGCAGTACTTC
>.|TRBJ2-2|TRBV12-3/TRBV12-4|many
CASSLAPSPELFF
TGTGCCAGCAGTTTAGCGCCCAGTCCAGAGCTGTTTTTT
>TRBD2|TRBJ2-5|TRBV5-6|many
CASSSLAGDQETQYF
TGTGCCAGCAGCTCCCTAGCGGGGGACCAAGAGACCCAGTACTTC
>.|TRBJ1-4|TRBV29-1|.
CSVGEGGFGEKLFF
TGCAGCGTGGGTGAAGGGGGGTTCGGTGAAAAACTGTTTTTT
>TRBD2|TRBJ2-2|TRBV5-1|many
CASSWLAGGGPGELFF
TGCGCCAGCAGCTGGCTAGCGGGAGGAGGGCCCGGGGAGCTGTTTTTT
>.|TRBJ1-2|TRBV10-3|once
CAISEPTAGNTF
TGTGCCATCAGTGAACCCACAGCTGGAAACACCTTC
>.|TRBJ2-5|TRBV9|.
CASSVGGLEGQETQYF
TGTGCCAGCAGCGTAGGAGGGCTGGAAGGCCAAGAGACCCAGTACTTC
>.|TRBJ1-1|TRBV10-3|.
CAIRKIRGERTEASF
TGTGCCATCAGGAAGATTAGGGGGGAGCGGACTGAAGCTTCCTTT
>.|TRBJ2-5|TRBV11-2|many
CASSLDMRREETQYF
TGTGCCAGCAGCTTAGATATGAGGCGGGAAGAGACCCAGTACTTC
>TRBD1|TRBJ2-6|TRBV5-1|.
CASTWEGGYVLTF
TGCGCCAGCACCTGGGAAGGGGGCTACGTCCTGACTTTC
>.|TRBJ1-4|TRBV9|many
CASSVGVGGTNEKLFF
TGTGCCAGCAGCGTAGGGGTCGGTGGGACTAATGAAAAACTGTTTTTT
>.|TRBJ2-3|TRBV5-1|few
CASSFGSWEDTDTQYF
TGCGCCAGCAGCTTCGGGTCGTGGGAGGACACAGATACGCAGTATTTT
>.|TRBJ1-1|TRBV5-1|many
CASSLAPPNTEAFF
TGCGCCAGCAGCTTGGCCCCGCCGAACACTGAAGCTTTCTTT